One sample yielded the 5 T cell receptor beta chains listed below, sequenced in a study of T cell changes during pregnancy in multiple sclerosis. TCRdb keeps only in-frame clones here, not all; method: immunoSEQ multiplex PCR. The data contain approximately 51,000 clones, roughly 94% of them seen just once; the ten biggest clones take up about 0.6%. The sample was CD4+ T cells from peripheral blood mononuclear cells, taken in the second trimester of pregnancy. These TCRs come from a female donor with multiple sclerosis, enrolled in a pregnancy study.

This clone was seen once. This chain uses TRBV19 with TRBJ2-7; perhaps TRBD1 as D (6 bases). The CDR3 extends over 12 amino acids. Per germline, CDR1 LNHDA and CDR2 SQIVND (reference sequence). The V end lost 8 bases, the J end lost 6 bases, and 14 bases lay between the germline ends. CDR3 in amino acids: CASERGRGEQYF. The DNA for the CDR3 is TGTGCCAGTGAGAGGGGCAGGGGCGAGCAGTACTTC.

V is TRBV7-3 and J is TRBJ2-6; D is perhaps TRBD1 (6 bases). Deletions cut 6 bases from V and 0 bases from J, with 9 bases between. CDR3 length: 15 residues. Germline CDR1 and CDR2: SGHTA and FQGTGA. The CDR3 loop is CASRQGNSGANVLTF. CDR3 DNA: TGTGCCAGCAGACAGGGAAACTCTGGGGCCAACGTCCTGACTTTC. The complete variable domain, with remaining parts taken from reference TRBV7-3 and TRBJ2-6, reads GAGVSQTPSNKVTEKGKYVELRCDPISGHTALYWYRQSLGQGPEFLIYFQGTGAADDSGLPNDRFFAVRPEGSVSTLKIQRTERGDSAVYLCASRQGNSGANVLTFGAGSRLTVL.

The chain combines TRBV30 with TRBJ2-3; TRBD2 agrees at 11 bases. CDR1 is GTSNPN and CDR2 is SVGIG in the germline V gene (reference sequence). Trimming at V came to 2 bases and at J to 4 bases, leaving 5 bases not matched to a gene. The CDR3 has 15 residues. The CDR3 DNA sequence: TGTGCCTGGAGTCGTAGCGGGGGGGCCGCAGATACGCAGTATTTT. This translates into CAWSRSGGAADTQYF. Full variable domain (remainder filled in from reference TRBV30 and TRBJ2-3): SQTIHQWPATLVQPVGSPLSLECTVEGTSNPNLYWYRQAAGRGLQLLFYSVGIGQISSEVPQNLSASRPQDRQFILSSKKLLLSDSGFYLCAWSRSGGAADTQYFGPGTRLTVL.

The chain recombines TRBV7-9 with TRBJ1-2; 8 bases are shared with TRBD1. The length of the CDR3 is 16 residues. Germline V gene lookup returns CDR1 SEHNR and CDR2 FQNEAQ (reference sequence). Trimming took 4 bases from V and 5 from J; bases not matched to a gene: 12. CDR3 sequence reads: CASSSLTGQGLYGYTF. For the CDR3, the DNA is TGTGCCAGCAGCTCGTTGACAGGACAGGGATTATATGGCTACACCTTC.

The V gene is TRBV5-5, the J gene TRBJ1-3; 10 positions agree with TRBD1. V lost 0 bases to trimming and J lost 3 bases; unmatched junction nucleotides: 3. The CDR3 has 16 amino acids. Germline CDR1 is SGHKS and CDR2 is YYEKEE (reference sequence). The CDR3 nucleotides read TGTGCCAGCAGCTTGGCCGGGACAGGGGATGGAAACACCATATATTTT. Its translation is CASSLAGTGDGNTIYF.